One sample yielded the 14 T cell receptor beta chains listed below, sequenced in a study of early T cells in non-severe SARS-CoV-2 infection. TCRdb used MiXCR to reprocess the 5' RACE reads, holding one entry per CDR3 protein. The sample lists tens of thousands of distinct CDR3 sequences; about 10% were seen once. Sequencing input: whole blood. These receptors all come from an adult who was a healthcare worker with PCR-confirmed SARS-CoV-2 infection or an uninfected control (not recorded which).

The sample holds many counts of this clonotype. The chain combines TRBV7-9 with TRBJ2-1; 11 positions agree with TRBD2. The CDR3 contains 16 residues. The trim removed 1 base at V and 3 bases at J, leaving 2 bases unmatched. Germline CDR1 is SEHNR and CDR2 is FQNEAQ (reference sequence). CDR3 nucleotide sequence: TGTGCCAGCAGCTTAGATCTAGCGGGAGGCTACAATGAGCAGTTCTTC. This translates into CASSLDLAGGYNEQFF. Using reference TRBV7-9 and TRBJ2-1 for the parts outside the CDR3, the full variable domain is DTGVSQNPRHKITKRGQNVTFRCDPISEHNRLYWYRQTLGQGPEFLTYFQNEAQLEKSRLLSDRFSAERPKGSFSTLEIQRTEQGDSAMYLCASSLDLAGGYNEQFFGPGTRLTVL.

The V and J genes are TRBV19 and TRBJ2-6; 7 bases map to TRBD1. V trimming: 7 bases; J trimming: 2 bases; junction bases outside the gene matches: 5. CDR1 LNHDA and CDR2 SQIVND come from the germline V gene (reference sequence). The CDR3 consists of 15 residues. DNA for the CDR3: TGTGCCAGTACCCCACAGGGGACTGGGGCCAACGTCCTGACTTTC. Translating it yields CASTPQGTGANVLTF.

The V gene is TRBV29-1, the J gene TRBJ2-6, with 9 bases identical to TRBD1. V lost 4 bases, J lost 0 bases, and 7 bases stayed unmatched. Looked up from germline, CDR1 is SQVTM and CDR2 is ANQGSEA. This CDR3 is built from 17 residues. In DNA, the CDR3 is TGCAGCGTTGGGGGGACAGGGACCTTCTCTGGGGCCAACGTCCTGACTTTC. Translating it yields CSVGGTGTFSGANVLTF.

This clonotype was seen ten or more times. The chain employs TRBV20-1 and TRBJ2-7, with D possibly called TRBD1 or TRBD2 (6 bases each). Trimming cost V 1 base and J 5 bases, with 18 bases left between them. The V gene's germline CDR1 is DFQATT and CDR2 SNEGSKA (reference sequence). The CDR3 spans 15 residues. CDR3 region: CSARGGGGYRHEQYF. The CDR3 DNA is TGCAGTGCTAGAGGAGGAGGGGGATATCGCCACGAGCAGTACTTC.

This clonotype was detected a few times. The chain couples TRBV5-1 to TRBJ2-2; 9 bases map to TRBD1. This CDR3 region has 16 residues. The V gene's germline CDR1 is SGHRS and CDR2 YFSETQ. With V trimmed by 4 bases and J by 4 bases, 8 bases remained unmatched. CDR3 in DNA: TGCGCCAGCAGCCTTCAGACAGGGGGGTCCACCGGGGAGCTGTTTTTT. Protein sequence: CASSLQTGGSTGELFF.

This clonotype appeared a few times. The chain is built from TRBV4-1 and TRBJ1-1; D ambiguous. V was shortened by 4 bases and J by 5 bases, with 14 bases between the two germline ends. Germline lookup yields CDR1 MGHRA and CDR2 YSYEKL. CDR3 length: 14 amino acids. Here the CDR3 DNA reads TGCGCCAGCAGCCTTGACGGTAAAGGGACTGAAGCTTTCTTT. This encodes CASSLDGKGTEAFF.

V is TRBV12-3 or TRBV12-4 and J is TRBJ2-5; no reliable D call. With 3 bases removed from V and 0 bases from J, the gap between germline ends came to 8 bases. The CDR3 extends over 14 amino acids. The DNA for the CDR3 is TGTGCCAGCAGTTTTTCCTCGAACCAAGAGACCCAGTACTTC. Translation gives CASSFSSNQETQYF.

This clonotype was observed at least ten times. V gene TRBV7-6 combines with J gene TRBJ2-3, with D possibly called TRBD1 or TRBD2 (6 bases each). Trimming pared 5 bases from V and 5 bases from J, leaving 23 bases between. Germline V gives CDR1 SGHVS, CDR2 FNYEAQ. This CDR3 contains 17 residues. CDR3 sequence (DNA): TGTGCCAGCAGCCGAACCGTAGGGGGGTTCGGGGGAGATACGCAGTATTTT. This codes for CASSRTVGGFGGDTQYF.

The table lists this clonotype with many counts. The chain uses TRBV30 and TRBJ2-5; the D gene is possibly TRBD1 (5 bases). Trimming took off 3 bases at V and 6 bases at J, with 8 bases between the two ends. The CDR3 loop spans 11 amino acids. In germline, CDR1 is GTSNPN, CDR2 SVGIG (reference sequence). CDR3 residues: CAWRTAQTQYF. As DNA, the CDR3 is TGTGCCTGGAGGACAGCCCAGACCCAGTACTTC. Full variable domain (outside the CDR3, taken from reference TRBV30 and TRBJ2-5): SQTIHQWPATLVQPVGSPLSLECTVEGTSNPNLYWYRQAAGRGLQLLFYSVGIGQISSEVPQNLSASRPQDRQFILSSKKLLLSDSGFYLCAWRTAQTQYFGPGTRLLVL.

This clonotype has ten or more counts. This chain links TRBV4-3 with TRBJ1-5; 7 positions agree with TRBD1. Unmatched junction bases numbered 7, after V lost 4 bases and J lost 4 bases. Germline V gene data show CDR1 as LGHNA and CDR2 as YSLEER. CDR3 length: 15 amino acids. This CDR3 reads CASSLKPQGNQPQHF. The DNA for the CDR3 is TGCGCCAGCAGCCTAAAACCACAGGGGAATCAGCCCCAGCATTTT.

This clonotype was counted only a few times. The gene calls are TRBV7-9 and TRBJ1-2, with D unresolved. Trimming removed 1 base at V and 8 bases at J, with 11 bases between. Germline V lookup: CDR1 SEHNR, CDR2 FQNEAQ (reference sequence). The CDR3 totals 13 residues. The CDR3 DNA reads as TGTGCCAGCAGCTTAGAACCCTTTTTGGGCTACACCTTC. Translating it yields CASSLEPFLGYTF. The complete variable domain, with remaining parts taken from reference TRBV7-9 and TRBJ1-2, reads DTGVSQNPRHKITKRGQNVTFRCDPISEHNRLYWYRQTLGQGPEFLTYFQNEAQLEKSRLLSDRFSAERPKGSFSTLEIQRTEQGDSAMYLCASSLEPFLGYTFGSGTRLTVV.

The V and J genes are TRBV9 and TRBJ2-7; D remains unclear. In germline, CDR1 is SGDLS, CDR2 YYNGEE. This CDR3 comprises 13 residues. Trimming took off 0 bases at V and 2 bases at J, with 6 bases between the two ends. CDR3 DNA: TGTGCCAGCAGCGTAGCAGGAACCTACGAGCAGTACTTC. It translates to CASSVAGTYEQYF.

The chain recombines TRBV10-3 with TRBJ2-3; no clear D gene. The germline V gene encodes CDR1 ENHRY and CDR2 SYGVKD. This CDR3 contains 12 residues. With 0 bases removed from V and 2 bases from J, the gap between germline ends came to 0 bases. CDR3 bases: TGTGCCATCAGTGAGTCCACAGATACGCAGTATTTT. Protein sequence: CAISESTDTQYF.

This clonotype appeared many times. The genes are TRBV7-8 and TRBJ2-2; TRBD1 matches 10 bases. The CDR3 is 16 amino acids. Per germline, CDR1 SGHVS and CDR2 FQNEAQ. J lost 5 bases, V lost 5 bases, and 8 bases had no gene match. In DNA, the CDR3 is TGTGCCAGCAGCCGACGGGACAGGGGAAATACCGGGGAGCTGTTTTTT. Encoded protein: CASSRRDRGNTGELFF.